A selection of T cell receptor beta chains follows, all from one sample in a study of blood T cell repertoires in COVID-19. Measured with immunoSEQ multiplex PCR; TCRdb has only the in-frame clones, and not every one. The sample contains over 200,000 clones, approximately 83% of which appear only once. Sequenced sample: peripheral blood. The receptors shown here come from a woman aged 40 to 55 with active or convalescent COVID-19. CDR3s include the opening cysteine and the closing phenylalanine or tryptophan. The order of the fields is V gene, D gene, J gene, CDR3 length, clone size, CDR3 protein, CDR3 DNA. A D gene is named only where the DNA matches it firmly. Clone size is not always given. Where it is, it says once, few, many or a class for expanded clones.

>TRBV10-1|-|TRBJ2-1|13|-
CASSLGTYNEQFF
TGCGCCAGCAGTCTCGGGACATACAATGAGCAGTTCTTC
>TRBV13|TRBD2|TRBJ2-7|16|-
CASSLRRSSGSGEQYF
TGTGCCAGCAGCTTAAGGAGGTCTAGCGGGAGTGGCGAGCAGTACTTC
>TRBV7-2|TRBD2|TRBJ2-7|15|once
CASSLIGGGSYEQYF
TGTGCCAGCAGCTTAATCGGCGGGGGGTCCTACGAGCAGTACTTC
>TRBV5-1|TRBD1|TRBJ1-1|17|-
CASSLVGTGNWNTEAFF
TGCGCCAGCAGCTTGGTCGGGACAGGTAACTGGAACACTGAAGCTTTCTTT
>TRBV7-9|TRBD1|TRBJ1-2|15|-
CASSLVGTGIYGYTF
TGTGCCAGCAGCTTAGTCGGGACAGGGATCTATGGCTACACCTTC
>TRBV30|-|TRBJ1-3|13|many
CAWEASSGNTIYF
TGTGCCTGGGAAGCTAGCTCTGGAAACACCATATATTTT
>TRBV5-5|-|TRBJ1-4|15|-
CASSLQGGRNEKLFF
TGTGCCAGCAGCTTACAGGGTGGCCGTAATGAAAAACTGTTTTTT
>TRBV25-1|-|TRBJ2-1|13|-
CASSRAGRNEQFF
TGTGCCAGCAGTAGGGCGGGAAGGAATGAGCAGTTCTTC
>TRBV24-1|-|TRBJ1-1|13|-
CATSDSPRGRAFF
TGTGCCACCAGTGATTCCCCAAGGGGCCGTGCTTTCTTT
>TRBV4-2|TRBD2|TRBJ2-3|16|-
CASGSSGGAGADTQYF
TGTGCCAGCGGCTCTAGCGGGGGGGCCGGTGCAGATACGCAGTATTTT
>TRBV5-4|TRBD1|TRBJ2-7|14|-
CASSLGDRGYEQYF
TGTGCCAGCAGCTTGGGAGACAGGGGCTACGAGCAGTACTTC
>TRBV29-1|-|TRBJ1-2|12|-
CSVAQGDYGYTF
TGCAGCGTTGCCCAGGGCGACTATGGCTACACCTTC
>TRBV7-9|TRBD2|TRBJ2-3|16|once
CASSSPAGGPSDTQYF
TGTGCCAGCAGCTCCCCAGCGGGAGGGCCCTCAGATACGCAGTATTTT
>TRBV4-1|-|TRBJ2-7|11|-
CASSQSNEQYF
TGCGCCAGCAGCCAAAGCAACGAGCAGTACTTC
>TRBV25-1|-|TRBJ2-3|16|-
CASSDQGGAGTDTQYF
TGTGCCAGCAGTGATCAAGGTGGTGCGGGCACAGATACGCAGTATTTT
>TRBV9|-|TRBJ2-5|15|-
CASSVASGSRETQYF
TGTGCCAGCAGCGTAGCTTCCGGGAGTAGAGAGACCCAGTACTTC
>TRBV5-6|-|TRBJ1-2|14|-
CASSLVSRGYGYTF
TGTGCCAGCAGCTTGGTTAGCAGGGGCTATGGCTACACCTTC
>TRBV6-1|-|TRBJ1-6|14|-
CASSEEGYNSPLHF
TGTGCCAGCAGTGAAGAGGGGTATAATTCACCCCTCCACTTT
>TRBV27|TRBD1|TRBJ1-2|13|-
CASSLTGGNGYTF
TGTGCCAGCAGTTTAACAGGGGGAAATGGCTACACCTTC
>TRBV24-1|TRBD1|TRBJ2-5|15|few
CATSDFDRGHETQYF
TGTGCCACCAGTGATTTTGACAGGGGGCATGAGACCCAGTACTTC
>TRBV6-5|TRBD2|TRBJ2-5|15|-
CASALLADYQETQYF
TGTGCCAGCGCCCTACTAGCGGACTACCAAGAGACCCAGTACTTC
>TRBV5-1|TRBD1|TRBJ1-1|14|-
CASSSKGAGTEAFF
TGCGCCAGCAGCTCCAAGGGGGCTGGGACTGAAGCTTTCTTT
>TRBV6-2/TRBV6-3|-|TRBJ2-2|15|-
CASSSGTRRSGELFF
TGTGCCAGCAGCTCCGGGACAAGGAGATCCGGGGAGCTGTTTTTT
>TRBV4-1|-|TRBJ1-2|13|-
CASSQLGGDGYTF
TGCGCCAGCAGCCAACTAGGGGGGGATGGCTACACCTTC
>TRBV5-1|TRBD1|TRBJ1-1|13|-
CASSPGQGIEAFF
TGCGCCAGCAGCCCGGGACAGGGGATTGAAGCTTTCTTT
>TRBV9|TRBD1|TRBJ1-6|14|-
CASSTGDSNSPLHF
TGTGCCAGCAGCACCGGGGACAGTAATTCACCCCTCCACTTT
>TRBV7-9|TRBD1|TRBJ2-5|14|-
CASSLGRGRETQYF
TGTGCCAGCAGCTTAGGTAGGGGGCGAGAGACCCAGTACTTC
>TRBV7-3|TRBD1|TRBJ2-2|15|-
CASSSRTGAAGELFF
TGTGCCAGCAGCTCCCGGACAGGCGCAGCCGGGGAGCTGTTTTTT
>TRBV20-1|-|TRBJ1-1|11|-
CSARRRDEAFF
TGCAGTGCTAGACGGCGGGACGAAGCTTTCTTT
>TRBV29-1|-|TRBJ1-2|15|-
CSVHLRGVANYGYTF
TGCAGCGTTCACCTCAGGGGCGTAGCTAACTATGGCTACACCTTC
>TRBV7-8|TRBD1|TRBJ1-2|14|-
CASSLETGGRGYTF
TGTGCCAGCAGCTTAGAAACAGGGGGACGTGGCTACACCTTC
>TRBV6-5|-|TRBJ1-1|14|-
CASSPGGGGTEAFF
TGTGCCAGCAGCCCCGGCGGTGGGGGGACTGAAGCTTTCTTT
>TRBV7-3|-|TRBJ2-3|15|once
CASSSSGYHTDTQYF
TGTGCCAGCAGCTCCTCAGGCTACCACACAGATACGCAGTATTTT
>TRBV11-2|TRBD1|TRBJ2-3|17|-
CASSLGVGTGGTDTQYF
TGTGCCAGCAGCTTAGGGGTGGGGACAGGGGGCACAGATACGCAGTATTTT
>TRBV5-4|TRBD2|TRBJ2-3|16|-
CASSSGLAISTDTQYF
TGTGCCAGCAGCTCCGGACTAGCGATCAGCACAGATACGCAGTATTTT
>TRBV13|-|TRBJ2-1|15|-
CASSLIPGAYNEQFF
TGTGCCAGCAGCTTAATCCCTGGGGCATACAATGAGCAGTTCTTC
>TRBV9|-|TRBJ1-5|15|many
CASSVEGEGNQPQHF
TGTGCCAGCAGCGTAGAAGGGGAGGGCAATCAGCCCCAGCATTTT
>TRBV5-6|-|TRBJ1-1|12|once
CASSSQAFEAFF
TGTGCCAGCAGCTCCCAGGCCTTTGAAGCTTTCTTT
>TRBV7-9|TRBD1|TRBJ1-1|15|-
CASSLAGYRGTEAFF
TGTGCCAGCAGCTTAGCAGGGTACAGGGGCACTGAAGCTTTCTTT
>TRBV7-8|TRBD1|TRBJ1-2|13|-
CASSGDRSYGYTF
TGTGCCAGCAGCGGGGACAGGAGCTATGGCTACACCTTC
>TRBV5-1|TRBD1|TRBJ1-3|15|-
CASSLQGVSGNTIYF
TGCGCCAGCAGTCTTCAGGGGGTCTCTGGAAACACCATATATTTT
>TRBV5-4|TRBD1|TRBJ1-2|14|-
CASSLVQGAYGYTF
TGTGCCAGCAGCTTGGTACAGGGGGCCTATGGCTACACCTTC
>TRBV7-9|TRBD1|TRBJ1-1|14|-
CASSFQGGNTEAFF
TGTGCCAGCAGCTTCCAGGGGGGGAACACTGAAGCTTTCTTT
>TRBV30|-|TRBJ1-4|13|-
CASRTGYNEKLFF
TGTGCCTCGAGGACGGGTTATAATGAAAAACTGTTTTTT